The T cell receptor (beta chain) under discussion was sequenced for a study of OX40 agonist ivuxolimab in advanced cancers. Study information: Patients got intravenous ivuxolimab at 0.01 to 10 mg/kg every 2 weeks. The mean age was around 56 years, ranging from about 20 to 79, with approximately 85% of participants male. Broader study findings: Fewer expanded clones were found on average in CD4+ than in CD8+ T cells.

Concerning this clone itself: The antigen is undetermined.

Assay: immunoSEQ multiplex PCR; the TCRdb copy retains only in-frame clones and omits some. Here the sample spans 100,000 or so clones, roughly four fifths being singletons. V gave up 6 bases and J gave up 6 bases; unmatched junction bases: 7. CDR1 and CDR2 from the germline V gene are KGHSH and LQKENI. The CDR3 runs 14 residues. The source material was CD4+ or CD8+ T cells sorted from blood, sampled in a trial of the OX40 agonist ivuxolimab. The chain links TRBV18 to TRBJ2-7; 11 nucleotides line up with TRBD2. The TCR sequence derives from an adult with an advanced solid tumor such as melanoma, head and neck, liver or kidney cancer. In DNA, the CDR3 is TGTGCCAGCTCCCCGACTAGCGGGACCCGCGAGCAGTACTTC. Its translation is CASSPTSGTREQYF.